This is a list of T cell receptor beta chains from one sample in a study of cytomegalovirus exposure and HLA in healthy donors. Assay used: immunoSEQ multiplex PCR; TCRdb lists only in-frame clones, some missing. The profile covers 150,000 to 250,000 clones, with about 80% appearing a single time and 4.4% taken by the ten largest. The specimen sequenced was PBMCs. The receptors stem from a woman in her 30s in good health and CMV-seropositive. Both conserved end residues are part of each CDR3. Fields, in order: CDR3 protein, CDR3 DNA, clone size, D gene, J gene, V gene. D genes are given only for firm matches. Clone size, where shown, is once, few, many, or a class for clones that have expanded.

CDR3 protein: CAWSVDKQGAEGYTF; CDR3 DNA: TGTGCCTGGAGCGTAGACAAACAGGGGGCGGAGGGCTACACCTTC; clone size: .; D gene: TRBD1; J gene: TRBJ1-2; V gene: TRBV30
CDR3 protein: CASSLFEAQYF; CDR3 DNA: TGTGCCAGCAGCTTGTTTGAGGCCCAGTACTTC; clone size: .; D gene: .; J gene: TRBJ2-5; V gene: TRBV5-6
CDR3 protein: CASSGRNTEAFF; CDR3 DNA: TGTGCCAGCAGTGGCAGAAACACTGAAGCTTTCTTT; clone size: .; D gene: .; J gene: TRBJ1-1; V gene: TRBV27
CDR3 protein: CAISISGSGDTQYF; CDR3 DNA: TGTGCCATCAGTATAAGCGGGAGTGGAGATACGCAGTATTTT; clone size: .; D gene: TRBD2; J gene: TRBJ2-3; V gene: TRBV10-3
CDR3 protein: CASLTEGGLFTDTQYF; CDR3 DNA: TGTGCCAGCTTGACGGAAGGGGGTCTTTTCACAGATACGCAGTATTTT; clone size: .; D gene: .; J gene: TRBJ2-3; V gene: TRBV11-2
CDR3 protein: CASSFTPNTEAFF; CDR3 DNA: TGTGCCAGCAGCTTTACACCGAACACTGAAGCTTTCTTT; clone size: few; D gene: .; J gene: TRBJ1-1; V gene: TRBV5-6
CDR3 protein: CASSLGGARDEQFF; CDR3 DNA: TGTGCCAGCAGCCTCGGAGGGGCCCGGGATGAGCAGTTCTTC; clone size: .; D gene: .; J gene: TRBJ2-1; V gene: TRBV7-6
CDR3 protein: CASSPEWGEAFF; CDR3 DNA: TGCGCCAGCAGCCCGGAGTGGGGCGAAGCTTTCTTT; clone size: .; D gene: .; J gene: TRBJ1-1; V gene: TRBV4-3
CDR3 protein: CASSSINEQFF; CDR3 DNA: TGCGCCAGCAGCTCAATCAATGAGCAGTTCTTC; clone size: .; D gene: .; J gene: TRBJ2-1; V gene: TRBV5-1
CDR3 protein: CASSLVGVESYEQYF; CDR3 DNA: TGTGCCAGCAGCCTCGTAGGGGTCGAATCCTACGAGCAGTACTTC; clone size: .; D gene: .; J gene: TRBJ2-7; V gene: TRBV7-9
CDR3 protein: CASSALSGGASPELFF; CDR3 DNA: TGTGCCAGCAGCGCCCTGAGTGGCGGGGCCTCGCCGGAGCTGTTTTTT; clone size: .; D gene: .; J gene: TRBJ2-2; V gene: TRBV6-6
CDR3 protein: CASSLAPGLASYEQYF; CDR3 DNA: TGTGCCAGCAGCTTGGCCCCTGGACTAGCGTCCTACGAGCAGTACTTC; clone size: .; D gene: TRBD2; J gene: TRBJ2-7; V gene: TRBV5-6
CDR3 protein: CASSLDREGGGYTF; CDR3 DNA: TGCGCCAGCAGCTTGGACAGGGAGGGCGGAGGCTACACCTTC; clone size: .; D gene: .; J gene: TRBJ1-2; V gene: TRBV5-1